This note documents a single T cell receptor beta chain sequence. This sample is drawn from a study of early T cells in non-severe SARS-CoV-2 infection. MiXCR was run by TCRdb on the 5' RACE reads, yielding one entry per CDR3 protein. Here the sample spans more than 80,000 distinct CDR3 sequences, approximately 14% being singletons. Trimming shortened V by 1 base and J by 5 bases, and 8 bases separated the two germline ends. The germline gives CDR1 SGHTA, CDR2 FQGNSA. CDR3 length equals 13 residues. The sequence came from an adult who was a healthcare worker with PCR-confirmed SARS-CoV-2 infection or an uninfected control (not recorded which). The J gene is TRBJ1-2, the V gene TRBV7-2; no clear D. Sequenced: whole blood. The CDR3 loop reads CASSLGDVYGYTF. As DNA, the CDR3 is TGTGCCAGCAGCTTAGGAGACGTTTATGGCTACACCTTC.